This is a list of T cell receptor beta chains from one sample in a study of cytomegalovirus exposure and HLA in healthy donors. The table came from immunoSEQ multiplex PCR; TCRdb's copy has only in-frame clones and leaves some out. The repertoire holds some 200,000 clones, with about 70% as singletons. The sequenced sample was PBMCs. These receptors all stem from a man aged 40-49 years in good health and CMV-seropositive. CDR3s include the opening cysteine and the closing phenylalanine or tryptophan. A D gene is named only where the DNA matches it firmly. Clone size, where shown, is once, few, many, or a class for clones that have expanded.

TRBV5-6	-	TRBJ1-2	-	TGTGCCAGCAGCTTCGCGGATTCGGAGGCGAGAGGCTACACCTTC	CASSFADSEARGYTF
TRBV29-1	TRBD1	TRBJ2-7	-	TGCAGCGTTGGGGGGTTGGACAGGGACTACGAGCAGTACTTC	CSVGGLDRDYEQYF
TRBV18	-	TRBJ1-2	-	TGTGCCAGCTCACCCCCTAGAAGGACAGTTCTATATGGCTACACCTTC	CASSPPRRTVLYGYTF
TRBV7-6	TRBD1	TRBJ2-5	-	TGTGCCAGCAGCATAGGACAGGGCCGGGAGACCCAGTACTTC	CASSIGQGRETQYF
TRBV11-2	-	TRBJ2-2	-	TGTGCCAGCAGCTTCGGTGCCGGGGAGCTGTTTTTT	CASSFGAGELFF
TRBV18	TRBD1	TRBJ2-2	-	TGTGCCAGCTCACTTATGGGACCGGGACAGCACACCGGGGAGCTGTTTTTT	CASSLMGPGQHTGELFF
TRBV27	TRBD2	TRBJ2-3	-	TGTGCCAGCAGTGTGGGACTAGCGGGGGCCACAGATACGCAGTATTTT	CASSVGLAGATDTQYF
TRBV7-6	-	TRBJ1-1	-	TGTGCCAGCAGCTTCAGGGAGGCCACTGAAGCTTTCTTT	CASSFREATEAFF
TRBV2	TRBD2	TRBJ2-7	-	TGTGCCAGCAGGCGGATTCTAGCGGGGGACGAGCAGTACTTC	CASRRILAGDEQYF
TRBV7-9	-	TRBJ1-1	few	TGTGCCAGCAGCCCCAGTGGGGGCCCCTGGGGGAACACTGAAGCTTTCTTT	CASSPSGGPWGNTEAFF
TRBV4-1	TRBD1	TRBJ1-6	-	TGCGCCAGCAGCCAAGGGACAGGGCCCTCCTATAATTCACCCCTCCACTTT	CASSQGTGPSYNSPLHF
TRBV6-4	-	TRBJ1-1	-	TGTGCCAGCAGCGCAACAAAGAACACTGAAGCTTTCTTT	CASSATKNTEAFF
TRBV19	TRBD1	TRBJ2-2	-	TGTGCCAGTGGGACAGGGGCGGGAACCGGGGAGCTGTTTTTT	CASGTGAGTGELFF
TRBV9	-	TRBJ1-6	-	TGTGCCAGCAGCCGGGGAACAGCACCAAATTCACCCCTCCACTTT	CASSRGTAPNSPLHF
TRBV6-1	TRBD1	TRBJ1-2	-	TGTGCCAGCAGCACAGGGGGCGCGAATGGCTACACCTTC	CASSTGGANGYTF
TRBV6-6	-	TRBJ1-4	-	TGTGCCAGCAGTACAACTAGTGAAAAACTGTTTTTT	CASSTTSEKLFF
TRBV7-6	-	TRBJ1-3	once	TGTGCCAGCAGCTTACAGCGAAACGGAAACACCATATATTTT	CASSLQRNGNTIYF
TRBV19	-	TRBJ1-4	-	TGTGCCAGTACCCGCCGGAGACTTAATGAAAAACTGTTTTTT	CASTRRRLNEKLFF